What follows is one T cell receptor (beta chain) and its context. Its antigen remains unidentified. The sample comes from a study of response to subunit inactivated influenza vaccine. Whole-study results and caveats: There was a suggestion from the authors that each seasonal influenza vaccination recruits few new T cells.

TCRdb redid the calling of the RT-PCR reads with MiXCR, one entry per CDR3 protein. The table includes under 200,000 distinct CDR3 sequences, 11% detected once. Trimming cost V 3 bases and J 2 bases; bases outside gene matches: 5. The CDR3 contains 16 residues. Germline V gives CDR1 SGHVS, CDR2 FNYEAQ. The material sequenced was non-naive T cells sorted from PBMCs, taken 40 to 50 days after vaccination. This TCR came from a man aged 50-59 years who received an inactivated influenza vaccine. The rearrangement joins TRBV7-6 to TRBJ2-5; 11 nucleotides line up with TRBD1. CDR3 coding DNA: TGTGCCAGCAGCTTGACCGGGACAGGGGGGCAAGAGACCCAGTACTTC. Encoded protein: CASSLTGTGGQETQYF.